Listed below are T cell receptor beta chains from one sample, sequenced in a study of regulatory dendritic cells for organ transplantation. Sequencing used immunoSEQ multiplex PCR; TCRdb keeps in-frame clones, though not all of them. The sample yields around 5,000 clones, around 65% seen once. Sequenced sample: memory CD8+ T cells from blood. These receptors were taken from a human donor in good health. CDR3s include the opening cysteine and the closing phenylalanine or tryptophan. D genes are given only for firm matches. The listing skips clone size in some rows; elsewhere it reads once, few, many or a size class.

v_call	cdr3_length	d_call	clone_size	j_call	cdr3_aa	cdr3_nt
TRBV11-1	16	TRBD1	-	TRBJ1-1	CASSAGQGYINTEAFF	TGTGCCAGCAGCGCCGGACAGGGCTACATTAACACTGAAGCTTTCTTT
TRBV11-2	19	-	-	TRBJ2-4	CASSLELRIASVGKNIQYF	TGTGCCAGCAGCTTAGAATTGAGGATTGCTAGCGTGGGCAAAAACATTCAGTACTTC
TRBV5-6	12	-	-	TRBJ1-2	CASSLEVEGYTF	TGTGCCAGCAGCTTGGAGGTGGAGGGCTACACCTTC
TRBV9	12	-	-	TRBJ1-2	CASSADSYGYTF	TGTGCCAGCAGCGCGGACAGCTATGGCTACACCTTC
TRBV9	16	TRBD2	-	TRBJ2-1	CASSVDSGGAYNEQFF	TGTGCCAGCAGCGTAGATAGCGGGGGGGCTTACAATGAGCAGTTCTTC
TRBV7-9	17	-	-	TRBJ1-6	CASSSTNRVSYNSPLHF	TGTGCCAGCAGCTCTACCAACAGGGTCTCATATAATTCACCCCTCCACTTT
TRBV5-4	12	-	-	TRBJ2-7	CASSSGSGEQYF	TGTGCCAGCAGCTCCGGTTCGGGAGAGCAGTACTTC
TRBV7-9	15	-	-	TRBJ1-4	CASSPGTATNEKLFF	TGTGCCAGCAGCCCGGGGACTGCAACTAATGAAAAACTGTTTTTT
TRBV15	14	TRBD1	-	TRBJ2-1	CATTQDRSYNEQFF	TGTGCCACCACCCAGGACAGGTCCTACAATGAGCAGTTCTTC
TRBV11-1	18	TRBD2	-	TRBJ2-3	CASSLASGGAEGTDTQYF	TGTGCCAGCAGCTTGGCTAGCGGGGGGGCGGAGGGCACAGATACGCAGTATTTT
TRBV5-1	14	-	-	TRBJ2-1	CASSLVLGVYEQFF	TGCGCCAGCAGCTTGGTTTTAGGGGTTTATGAGCAGTTCTTC
TRBV25-1	16	TRBD1	-	TRBJ2-1	CASTLGQGVGYNEQFF	TGTGCCAGCACTTTGGGACAGGGAGTAGGTTACAACGAGCAGTTCTTC
TRBV6-4	15	TRBD2	-	TRBJ2-3	CASSSSGGSTDTQYF	TGTGCCAGCAGTTCAAGCGGGGGGTCCACAGATACGCAGTATTTT
TRBV6-1	15	TRBD2	few	TRBJ2-1	CASSEEAGGPNEQFF	TGTGCCAGCAGTGAGGAGGCGGGGGGGCCCAATGAGCAGTTCTTC
TRBV15	16	TRBD2	-	TRBJ2-5	CATSRIGLAGQETQYF	TGTGCCACCAGCAGAATCGGACTAGCGGGTCAAGAGACCCAGTACTTC
TRBV25-1	15	-	few	TRBJ1-4	CASSAEESTNEKLFF	TGTGCCAGCAGTGCAGAGGAGTCAACTAATGAAAAACTGTTTTTT
TRBV6-1	16	TRBD1	-	TRBJ2-7	CASSEVQGVHRHEQYF	TGTGCCAGCAGTGAAGTACAGGGGGTACATCGCCACGAGCAGTACTTC
TRBV18	14	TRBD1	-	TRBJ2-7	CASSPLRQGSEQYF	TGTGCCAGCTCACCACTTCGACAGGGTAGCGAGCAGTACTTC
TRBV7-2	15	-	few	TRBJ1-2	CASSTTPPGPSGYTF	TGTGCCAGCAGCACAACCCCCCCAGGGCCGAGTGGCTACACCTTC
TRBV9	15	-	-	TRBJ2-5	CASSHGGGSQETQYF	TGTGCCAGCAGCCATGGAGGAGGGTCCCAAGAGACCCAGTACTTC
TRBV9	16	TRBD1	-	TRBJ1-1	CASSLGTGGVNTEAFF	TGTGCCAGCAGCCTAGGGACAGGGGGGGTGAACACTGAAGCTTTCTTT
TRBV25-1	14	-	-	TRBJ2-1	CASKGLSPYNEQFF	TGTGCCAGCAAAGGACTTTCCCCTTACAATGAGCAGTTCTTC
TRBV5-5	17	TRBD1	few	TRBJ1-3	CASSPYHRQGSGNTIYF	TGTGCCAGCAGCCCCTACCACAGACAGGGCTCTGGAAACACCATATATTTT
TRBV6-5	14	-	-	TRBJ2-4	CASREEVAKNIQYF	TGTGCCAGCAGGGAGGAGGTAGCCAAAAACATTCAGTACTTC
TRBV2	15	TRBD1	-	TRBJ2-3	CASIEGTGPHYTQYF	TGTGCCAGCATTGAAGGGACAGGGCCGCATTATACGCAGTATTTT
TRBV7-6	13	-	-	TRBJ2-2	CASSQTGPGELFF	TGTGCCAGCAGCCAAACAGGCCCCGGGGAGCTGTTTTTT
TRBV7-8	15	-	few	TRBJ2-1	CASSPTLAGYNEQFF	TGTGCCAGCAGCCCAACACTGGCAGGATACAATGAGCAGTTCTTC
TRBV5-1	15	TRBD1	few	TRBJ1-2	CASSFSRTGLDGYTF	TGCGCCAGCAGCTTTAGTAGGACAGGGTTAGATGGCTACACCTTC
TRBV6-5	15	-	-	TRBJ1-6	CASSYGEGYNSPLHF	TGTGCCAGCAGTTACGGAGAGGGTTACAATTCACCCCTCCACTTT
TRBV6-5	15	-	-	TRBJ1-5	CASSSGDNRNQPQHF	TGTGCCAGCAGTTCAGGGGACAACCGCAATCAGCCCCAGCATTTT
TRBV6-5	14	TRBD2	few	TRBJ2-3	CASSLVSGGDTQYF	TGTGCCAGCAGCCTCGTTAGCGGGGGAGATACGCAGTATTTT
TRBV7-9	15	-	few	TRBJ2-3	CASSQDSRGGDTQYF	TGTGCCAGCAGCCAAGATTCTAGGGGGGGAGATACGCAGTATTTT
TRBV5-5	14	TRBD1	-	TRBJ1-1	CASSVRDRGTEAFF	TGTGCCAGCAGCGTACGGGACAGGGGGACTGAAGCTTTCTTT
TRBV6-1	15	-	-	TRBJ2-7	CASSEDETTLNEQYF	TGTGCCAGCAGTGAAGACGAAACTACTTTGAATGAGCAGTACTTC
TRBV13	14	-	-	TRBJ1-3	CASSADSSGNTIYF	TGTGCCAGCAGCGCCGACAGCTCTGGAAACACCATATATTTT
TRBV5-5	17	-	-	TRBJ1-6	CASSLAWAGDFNSPLHF	TGTGCCAGCAGCTTGGCCTGGGCAGGGGATTTTAATTCACCCCTCCACTTT
TRBV4-3	16	TRBD2	once	TRBJ2-7	CASSQDLAGAFYEQYF	TGCGCCAGCAGCCAAGATCTAGCGGGGGCCTTCTACGAGCAGTACTTC
TRBV4-1	13	-	-	TRBJ2-5	CASSPRQQETQYF	TGCGCCAGCAGCCCCAGACAGCAAGAGACCCAGTACTTC
TRBV7-9	15	TRBD1	-	TRBJ2-1	CASSGSGQGNNEQFF	TGTGCCAGCAGCGGATCGGGACAGGGAAACAATGAGCAGTTCTTC
TRBV4-3	14	TRBD1	few	TRBJ2-7	CASSQGRGPYEQYF	TGCGCCAGCAGCCAAGGCAGGGGGCCCTACGAGCAGTACTTC
TRBV7-3	13	TRBD2	-	TRBJ2-5	CASSPGGPETQYF	TGTGCCAGCAGCCCGGGGGGGCCAGAGACCCAGTACTTC
TRBV7-7	13	-	-	TRBJ2-7	CASSLAAGGEQYF	TGTGCTAGCAGCTTAGCGGCAGGGGGCGAGCAGTACTTC
TRBV11-2	16	TRBD1	-	TRBJ1-3	CASSYRAGGQGNTIYF	TGTGCCAGCAGTTACAGAGCAGGGGGTCAAGGAAACACCATATATTTT
TRBV7-9	14	-	-	TRBJ2-2	CASSLTPGTGELFF	TGTGCCAGCAGCTTAACCCCAGGCACCGGGGAGCTGTTTTTT
TRBV6-5	14	TRBD2	-	TRBJ2-7	CASSEGTSSYEQYF	TGTGCCAGCAGTGAAGGGACTAGCTCCTACGAGCAGTACTTC